This T cell receptor (beta chain) was profiled in a study of graft-versus-host responses after intestinal transplantation. Study details: Every one of the recipients received anti-thymocyte globulin induction and afterwards took tacrolimus and steroids for roughly three years. Study findings and constraints: Recipient marrow held GvH clones, some first seen in ileum or blood.

As to this clone: What it binds is not known.

The CDR3 is 12 residues long. V lost 5 bases, J lost 2 bases, and 7 bases lay in between. Germline V lookup: CDR1 SNHLY, CDR2 FYNNEI. TCRdb's table, derived via immunoSEQ multiplex PCR, lists solely in-frame clones and lacks some. This table holds about 47,000 clones, 90% to 95% found once. This TCR was recovered from a human patient who received an intestinal transplant, so some T cells may come from the graft donor. The chain recombines TRBV2 with TRBJ2-7; D unresolved. Sample: PBMCs, taken more than 750 days after a first intestinal transplant, on the day of a second. CDR3 loop: CASSLVTYEQYF. CDR3 DNA sequence: TGTGCCAGCAGTTTGGTAACCTACGAGCAGTACTTC.